This T cell receptor beta chain was documented in a study of blood T cell repertoires in COVID-19. Libraries were prepared by immunoSEQ multiplex PCR; TCRdb keeps only in-frame clonotypes and omits some of them. Among 40,000 to 55,000 clones listed, about 88% were seen once. Losses at the gene ends were 4 bases for V and 5 bases for J; bases not matched to a gene: 12. Looked up from germline, CDR1 is SGHAT and CDR2 is FQNNGV. This CDR3 region has 16 residues. The J gene is TRBJ2-7, the V gene TRBV11-2; 9 positions match TRBD2. This receptor was identified in a man aged 45-60 years with active COVID-19. What was sequenced was peripheral blood. Written as DNA, the CDR3 is TGTGCCAGCAGCTCCTTCGGGCGGGGGGGCCACGACGAGCAGTACTTC. This translates into CASSSFGRGGHDEQYF.